These 22 T cell receptor beta chains originate from one sample sequenced in a study of early T cells in non-severe SARS-CoV-2 infection. Via MiXCR, TCRdb re-called the 5' RACE reads, giving one row per CDR3 protein. The sample holds about 42,000 distinct CDR3 sequences; around 6.9% are singletons and the top ten take roughly 4.3%. The specimen sequenced was whole blood. The receptors originated from an adult who was a healthcare worker with PCR-confirmed SARS-CoV-2 infection or an uninfected control (not recorded which).

This clonotype was observed a few times. The junction shows a germline mismatch at one end, possibly a read error. J is TRBJ1-1 and V is TRBV29-1; no firm D call. CDR1 is SQVTM and CDR2 is ANQGSEA in the germline V gene. The CDR3 has 11 residues. CDR3 DNA sequence: TGCAGCGCTAAGGACCCAACTGGAGCTTTCTTT. Its translation is CSAKDPTGAFF.

This clonotype occurred many times. V usage is TRBV29-1 and J usage is TRBJ1-2; 7 positions match TRBD1. The CDR3 runs 13 residues. With V trimmed by 6 bases and J by 5 bases, 9 bases remained unmatched. Per the germline V gene, CDR1 is SQVTM and CDR2 is ANQGSEA. CDR3 region: CSVRTGDPYGYTF. CDR3 DNA sequence: TGCAGCGTCCGAACAGGGGACCCTTATGGCTACACCTTC.

This clonotype came up a few times. V usage is TRBV4-2 and J usage is TRBJ2-1, with 16 bases lining up with TRBD2. Germline CDR1 and CDR2: LGHNA and YNFKEQ. The CDR3 has 20 amino acids. The V segment lost 5 bases and the J segment 0 bases; nucleotides outside the gene matches: 10. CDR3 DNA sequence: TGTGCCAGCAGCATACCCGGGACTAGCGGGGGGGAGAGCTCCTACAATGAGCAGTTCTTC. This codes for CASSIPGTSGGESSYNEQFF.

The genes are TRBV19 and TRBJ2-2, with 12 bases aligning to TRBD2. V was pared by 9 bases and J by 4 bases, with 9 bases of the junction left unmatched. CDR3 length: 16 residues. From germline, CDR1 is LNHDA and CDR2 SQIVND (reference sequence). The CDR3 DNA reads as TGTGCCAGCCAGACTAGCGGGGGCTCTATCACCGGGGAGCTGTTTTTT. As protein: CASQTSGGSITGELFF.

This clonotype was seen ten or more times. The gene calls are TRBV11-2 and TRBJ2-7; TRBD1 aligns across 8 bases. V shed 3 bases and J 2 bases; nucleotides not matched to a gene: 6. The CDR3 is made up of 15 amino acids. The germline CDR1 and CDR2 sequences are SGHAT and FQNNGV. CDR3 amino acids: CASSFSPDRAYEQYF. CDR3 sequence (DNA): TGTGCCAGCAGCTTCTCTCCGGACAGGGCCTACGAGCAGTACTTC.

This clonotype turned up a few times. The chain joins TRBV7-2 to TRBJ1-3, with D possibly matching TRBD1 (5 bases). The CDR3 is 15 amino acids. V was pared by 5 bases and J by 4 bases, with 15 bases between. Germline loops: CDR1 SGHTA, CDR2 FQGNSA. CDR3 bases: TGTGCCAGCAGCCCTAGGGGAGGGGTCGGAAACACCATATATTTT. Amino acid sequence: CASSPRGGVGNTIYF.

This clonotype was observed at least ten times. The chain joins TRBV12-3 or TRBV12-4 to TRBJ2-1; 7 positions match TRBD1. The CDR3 has 14 amino acids. With V trimmed by 6 bases and J by 3 bases, 5 bases remained unmatched. The CDR3 DNA reads TGTGCCAGCAGCCCGGCAGGGGGCTACAATGAGCAGTTCTTC. Protein sequence: CASSPAGGYNEQFF.

This clonotype was seen at least ten times. The chain uses TRBV29-1 and TRBJ1-1; the match to TRBD1 covers 9 bases. The CDR3 runs 14 residues. Trimming at V came to 3 bases and at J to 3 bases, leaving 5 bases not matched to a gene. Germline V gene data show CDR1 as SQVTM and CDR2 as ANQGSEA. The CDR3 loop reads CSVDAGTGYTEAFF. CDR3 sequence (DNA): TGCAGCGTTGATGCCGGGACAGGGTACACTGAAGCTTTCTTT.

The V call is TRBV6-4, the J call TRBJ2-5; no clear D gene. The CDR3 runs 13 residues. Germline V gene sequence: CDR1 MRHNA, CDR2 SNTAGT. V lost 3 bases to trimming and J lost 5 bases, with 10 bases between them. CDR3: CASSEGSGETQYF. CDR3 nucleotide sequence: TGTGCCAGCAGTGAGGGAAGTGGGGAGACCCAGTACTTC.

This clonotype was seen more than once but under ten times. The gene calls are TRBV30 and TRBJ1-5, with D tentatively TRBD1 (6 bases). The CDR3 has 14 residues. The V end was cut by 3 bases, the J end by 5 bases, with 14 bases between. Germline CDR1 is GTSNPN and CDR2 is SVGIG (reference sequence). The CDR3 DNA follows: TGTGCCTGGAGGGATCTAGGGGGGGATCAGCCCCAGCATTTT. The encoded protein is CAWRDLGGDQPQHF.

The chain has TRBV7-9 and TRBJ2-7; a possible D gene is TRBD2 (6 bases). The CDR3 contains 14 residues. From germline, CDR1 is SEHNR and CDR2 FQNEAQ (reference sequence). Trimming left V 1 base short and J 4 bases short, with 11 bases between. The CDR3 reads CASSLGVGGYEQYF. CDR3 bases: TGTGCCAGCAGCTTAGGTGTCGGAGGGTACGAGCAGTACTTC.

Only a few counts were recorded for this clonotype. V is TRBV29-1 and J is TRBJ1-1; tentatively, D is TRBD1 (5 bases). CDR3 length: 12 residues. Trimming removed 1 base at V and 6 bases at J, with 9 bases between. The germline CDR1 and CDR2 sequences are SQVTM and ANQGSEA. DNA for the CDR3: TGCAGCGTTGAAGGGGGGAGGGCTGAAGCTTTCTTT. Amino acid sequence: CSVEGGRAEAFF.

This clonotype was counted many times. In DNA form, the CDR3 reads TGTGCCAGCAGCTGGTCGGCTGAAGAGACCCAGTACTTC. This encodes CASSWSAEETQYF. The chain recombines TRBV12-3 or TRBV12-4 with TRBJ2-5; no clear D gene. V was clipped by 6 bases and J by 3 bases, with 11 bases between them. The CDR3 runs to 13 residues.

The chain couples TRBV3-1 to TRBJ2-1; TRBD1 matches at 8 bases. The V gene end was trimmed by 4 bases and the J gene end by 3 bases; junction bases not matched to a gene: 5. CDR1 and CDR2 (germline): LGHDT, YNNKEL (reference sequence). The CDR3 is made up of 15 amino acids. The CDR3 region is CASSPTGTGYNEQFF. CDR3 bases: TGTGCCAGCAGCCCCACCGGGACAGGCTACAATGAGCAGTTCTTC.

This clonotype has at least ten counts. The chain carries TRBV2 and TRBJ2-5, with D perhaps TRBD1 (5 bases). There are 13 residues in the CDR3. V was cut by 6 bases and J by 2 bases, with 10 bases left in between. Germline loops: CDR1 SNHLY, CDR2 FYNNEI. The CDR3 spells CASSRTQQETQYF. The CDR3 DNA sequence: TGTGCCAGCAGCCGGACACAGCAAGAGACCCAGTACTTC.

This clonotype was detected ten times or more. This sequence joins TRBV7-6 and TRBJ1-6; no reliable D call. Trimming stripped 2 bases from V and 10 bases from J, with 9 bases between. The germline V gene has CDR1 SGHVS and CDR2 FNYEAQ. The CDR3 consists of 13 residues. The CDR3 loop is CASSLTVRSPLHF. The CDR3 DNA sequence: TGTGCCAGCAGCTTAACGGTCCGGTCACCCCTCCACTTT.

This clonotype was seen at least ten times. This sequence joins TRBV27 and TRBJ1-6, with a weak D call TRBD1 (6 bases). The CDR3 is made up of 15 amino acids. Trimming shortened V by 4 bases and J by 8 bases, and 15 bases separated the two germline ends. Germline V gene data show CDR1 as MNHEY and CDR2 as SMNVEV (reference sequence). Here the CDR3 reads CASSSLLRGHSPLHF. In DNA, the CDR3 is TGTGCCAGCAGTTCATTACTCCGGGGGCATTCACCCCTCCACTTT.

The rearrangement joins TRBV20-1 to TRBJ2-2; 15 bases are a match to TRBD2. V lost 4 bases to trimming and J lost 1 base; unmatched junction nucleotides: 4. Germline lookup yields CDR1 DFQATT and CDR2 SNEGSKA (reference sequence). The CDR3 loop spans 17 amino acids. In DNA form, the CDR3 reads TGCAGTGCTACGGGACTAGCGGGGGGTATGAACACCGGGGAGCTGTTTTTT. It is translated as CSATGLAGGMNTGELFF.

This clonotype appeared a few times. J is TRBJ1-5 and V is TRBV2; D may be TRBD1 (5 bases). The length of the CDR3 is 13 residues. The ends were cut back, 10 bases at V and 4 bases at J, with 14 bases in the middle. Germline CDR1 and CDR2: SNHLY and FYNNEI. CDR3 in amino acids: CATRGFDNQPQHF. CDR3 in DNA: TGTGCCACCCGGGGGTTCGATAATCAGCCCCAGCATTTT.

There are a few counts of this clonotype. J is TRBJ2-5 and V is TRBV9; a possible D gene is TRBD1 (5 bases). This CDR3 is 16 amino acids long. Deletions cut 0 bases from V and 3 bases from J, with 15 bases between. Germline V gene data show CDR1 as SGDLS and CDR2 as YYNGEE. The CDR3 sequence: CASSVEGWSREETQYF. CDR3 DNA: TGTGCCAGCAGCGTAGAGGGTTGGTCCAGGGAAGAGACCCAGTACTTC.

This clonotype was detected only a few times. The chain uses TRBV18 and TRBJ2-7; 13 bases align to TRBD2. CDR1 and CDR2 from the germline V gene are KGHSH and LQKENI. CDR3 size: 15 residues. Trimming at V came to 3 bases and at J to 4 bases, leaving 3 bases not matched to a gene. CDR3 residues: CASSPTSGGLYEQYF. The CDR3 coding sequence is TGTGCCAGCTCACCGACTAGCGGGGGGTTGTACGAGCAGTACTTC.

There are many counts of this clonotype. V gene TRBV9 combines with J gene TRBJ1-1; D is uncertain. V lost 3 bases to trimming and J lost 5 bases, with 8 bases between them. Germline CDR1 and CDR2: SGDLS and YYNGEE. The length of the CDR3 is 12 residues. For the CDR3, the DNA is TGTGCCAGCAGCGATGGGCCTACTGAAGCTTTCTTT. As protein: CASSDGPTEAFF.